This entry is about one T cell receptor (beta chain). The source of the sample is a study of blood T cell repertoires in COVID-19. The overall study: From T cells, B-cell-depleted T cells, or PBMCs came the material, which was cDNA or gDNA.

The CDR3 has 18 residues. CDR1 SGHAT and CDR2 FQNNGV come from the germline V gene. Trimming cost V 1 base and J 1 base; bases outside gene matches: 5. All enrollees were roughly 18 to 90 years old and from some 24 US areas. Clones were sequenced by immunoSEQ multiplex PCR, and TCRdb holds only the in-frame ones, with some missing. In the table there are about 130,000 clones, roughly four fifths of which are singletons. Source material: PBMCs or T cells enriched from blood (not recorded which). The origin of this receptor is a young man who had recovered from COVID-19. The rearrangement uses TRBV11-2 and TRBJ2-2; TRBD2 matches 11 bases. The CDR3 sequence: CASSLVWLAGGNTGELFF. The CDR3 DNA follows: TGTGCCAGCAGCTTAGTGTGGCTAGCGGGAGGGAACACCGGGGAGCTGTTTTTT.